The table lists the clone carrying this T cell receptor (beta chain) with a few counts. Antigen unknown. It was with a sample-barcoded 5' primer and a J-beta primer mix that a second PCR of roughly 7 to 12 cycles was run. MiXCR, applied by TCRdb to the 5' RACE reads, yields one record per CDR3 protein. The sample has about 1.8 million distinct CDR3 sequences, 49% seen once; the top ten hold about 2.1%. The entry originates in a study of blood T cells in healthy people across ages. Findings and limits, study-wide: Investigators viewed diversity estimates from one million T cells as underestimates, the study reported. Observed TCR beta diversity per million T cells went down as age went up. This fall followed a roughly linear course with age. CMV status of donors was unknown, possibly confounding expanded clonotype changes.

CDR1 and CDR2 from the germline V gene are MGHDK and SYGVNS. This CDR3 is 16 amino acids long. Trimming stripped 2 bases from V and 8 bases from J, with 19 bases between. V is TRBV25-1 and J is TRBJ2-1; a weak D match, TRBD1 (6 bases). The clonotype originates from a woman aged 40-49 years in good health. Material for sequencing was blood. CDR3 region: CASSEDGQGLWDEQFF. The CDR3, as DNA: TGTGCCAGCAGTGAAGACGGGCAGGGGCTTTGGGATGAGCAGTTCTTC.